This T cell receptor beta chain was retrieved from a study of cytomegalovirus exposure and HLA in healthy donors. Study overall: The 666 first-cohort repertoires shared a platform with the 120 or so validation repertoires, as reported in a later analysis.

To note about this clone: The antigen is unknown.

The CDR3 totals 14 residues. V was clipped by 6 bases and J by 0 bases, with 10 bases between them. CDR1 is MNHEY and CDR2 is SVGAGI in the germline V gene. Study-wide points: It was 150 to 200 TCR beta chains that were listed as cytomegalovirus-associated.

The donors were part of the validation cohort of 120 subjects. That cohort was separate from the first cohort, which comprised about 670 subjects. The data were produced by immunoSEQ multiplex PCR, yet TCRdb's version contains in-frame clones alone and is incomplete. Altogether 160,000 or so clones are present, around nine tenths being singletons, with the ten largest covering roughly 1.5%. The receptor's source is a woman aged 25 to 45 in good health and CMV-seronegative. This rearrangement joins TRBV6-5 to TRBJ2-3, with D perhaps matching TRBD1 (6 bases). Sequencing input: PBMCs. The CDR3 nucleotides are TGTGCCAGCAGCTATCAGGGGAGCACAGATACGCAGTATTTT. This sequence encodes CASSYQGSTDTQYF.